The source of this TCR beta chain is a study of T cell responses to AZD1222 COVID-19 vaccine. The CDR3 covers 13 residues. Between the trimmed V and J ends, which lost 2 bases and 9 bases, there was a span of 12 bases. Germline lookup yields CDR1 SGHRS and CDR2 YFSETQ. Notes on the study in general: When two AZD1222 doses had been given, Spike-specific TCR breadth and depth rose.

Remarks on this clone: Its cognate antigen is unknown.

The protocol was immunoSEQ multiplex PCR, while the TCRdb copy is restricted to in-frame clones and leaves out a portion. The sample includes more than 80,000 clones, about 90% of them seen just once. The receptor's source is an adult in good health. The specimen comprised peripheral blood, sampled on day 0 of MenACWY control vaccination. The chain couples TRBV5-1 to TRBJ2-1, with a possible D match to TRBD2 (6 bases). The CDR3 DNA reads TGCGCCAGCAGCTTATGGGGAGCGGGTGAGCAGTTCTTC. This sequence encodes CASSLWGAGEQFF.